These 28 T cell receptor beta chains were all obtained from the same sample, sequenced in a study of cytomegalovirus exposure and HLA in healthy donors. Use of 60 Vbeta and 13 Jbeta primers characterized the PCR. Repertoires were generated with immunoSEQ multiplex PCR, while TCRdb's copy carries only in-frame clones and drops some. The sample has roughly 140,000 clones; nearly 80% are singletons. Sequencing was performed on PBMCs. The receptors were sampled from a man aged 35 to 55 in good health and CMV-seropositive.

This clone was seen a single time. The chain is built from TRBV11-3 and TRBJ2-3, with D unclear. Trimming pared 5 bases from V and 0 bases from J, leaving 6 bases between. Germline lookup yields CDR1 SGHNT and CDR2 YENEEA. The CDR3 length is 13 residues. The CDR3 protein is CASSLPSTDTQYF. The CDR3 coding sequence is TGTGCCAGCAGCCTCCCTAGCACAGATACGCAGTATTTT.

The chain links TRBV5-1 to TRBJ2-5; TRBD2 matches at 8 bases. Germline values: CDR1 SGHRS, CDR2 YFSETQ. V lost 4 bases, J lost 4 bases, and 6 bases stayed unmatched. The CDR3 runs 14 residues. The CDR3 region has the DNA TGCGCCAGCAGCGTCTCGGCGGGGGGAGAGACCCAGTACTTC. Translation gives CASSVSAGGETQYF.

This chain uses TRBV7-7 with TRBJ1-1; 8 bases line up with TRBD1. V gave up 2 bases and J gave up 0 bases; unmatched junction bases: 14. The CDR3 extends over 19 amino acids. Per germline, CDR1 SSHAT and CDR2 FNYEAQ (reference sequence). CDR3 sequence reads: CASSLRGGQGANMNTEAFF. The CDR3 DNA is TGTGCCAGCAGCTTACGTGGGGGGCAGGGGGCGAATATGAACACTGAAGCTTTCTTT.

The rearrangement uses TRBV5-6 and TRBJ1-2, with 7 bases fitting TRBD1. Looked up from germline, CDR1 is SGHDT and CDR2 is YYEEEE. This CDR3 is built from 14 residues. J gave up 8 bases and V 4 bases, and 11 bases lay outside the gene matches. This CDR3 is CASSTTGVRRGYTF. CDR3 coding DNA: TGTGCCAGCAGCACTACAGGGGTGAGAAGGGGCTACACCTTC.

V is TRBV5-1 and J is TRBJ1-1, with TRBD1 as a possible D gene (6 bases). Trimming stripped 5 bases from V and 0 bases from J, with 11 bases between. Germline V lookup: CDR1 SGHRS, CDR2 YFSETQ. CDR3 size: 14 residues. The CDR3 is CASRSGALNTEAFF. CDR3 sequence (DNA): TGCGCCAGCAGGTCAGGGGCCCTGAACACTGAAGCTTTCTTT.

The V gene is TRBV6-1, the J gene TRBJ2-3; no reliable D call. CDR1 MNHNS and CDR2 SASEGT come from the germline V gene. With 7 bases removed from V and 0 bases from J, the gap between germline ends came to 8 bases. This CDR3 has 13 amino acids. The CDR3 loop is CASNLGSTDTQYF. For the CDR3, the DNA is TGTGCCAGCAATCTAGGTAGCACAGATACGCAGTATTTT.

This chain connects TRBV2 to TRBJ2-7; 7 bases agree with TRBD1. The CDR3 runs 14 residues. Germline V gene sequence: CDR1 SNHLY, CDR2 FYNNEI. Trimming at V came to 3 bases and at J to 4 bases, leaving 6 bases not matched to a gene. Here the CDR3 reads CASSEQGQEYEQYF. CDR3 coding DNA: TGTGCCAGCAGTGAGCAAGGACAGGAATACGAGCAGTACTTC. Full variable domain (rest looked up from reference TRBV2 and TRBJ2-7): EPEVTQTPSHQVTQMGQEVILRCVPISNHLYFYWYRQILGQKVEFLVSFYNNEISEKSEIFDDQFSVERPDGSNFTLKIRSTKLEDSAMYFCASSEQGQEYEQYFGPGTRLTVT.

This clone was observed a handful of times. The V call is TRBV5-6, the J call TRBJ1-5; 7 bases agree with TRBD1. CDR3 length equals 15 residues. Trimming took 2 bases from V and 3 from J; bases not matched to a gene: 5. The germline V gene has CDR1 SGHDT and CDR2 YYEEEE. The CDR3 coding sequence is TGTGCCAGCAGCTTCAAGACAGGGACCAATCAGCCCCAGCATTTT. Translating gives CASSFKTGTNQPQHF.

This chain links TRBV5-1 with TRBJ2-1; 10 bases match TRBD1. Germline CDR1 and CDR2: SGHRS and YFSETQ. This CDR3 is built from 15 residues. The V and J ends lost 0 bases and 4 bases, in that order; junction bases with no gene match: 1. CDR3 DNA sequence: TGCGCCAGCAGCTTGGGGACAGGGGGATACAATGAGCAGTTCTTC. This sequence encodes CASSLGTGGYNEQFF.

The CDR3 coding sequence is TGTGCCAGCTATTCGGCCCCAAGAAGGACAGCCTACCAAGCTTTCTTT. Amino acid sequence: CASYSAPRRTAYQAFF. The rearrangement links TRBV28 to TRBJ1-1; D may be TRBD1 (6 bases). V was cut by 8 bases and J by 9 bases, with 28 bases left in between. The germline V gene has CDR1 MDHEN and CDR2 SYDVKM. The CDR3 loop spans 16 amino acids. The full variable domain, with the rest looked up from reference TRBV28 and TRBJ1-1, is DVKVTQSSRYLVKRTGEKVFLECVQDMDHENMFWYRQDPGLGLRLIYFSYDVKMKEKGDIPEGYSVSREKKERFSLILESASTNQTSMYLCASYSAPRRTAYQAFFGQGTRLTVV.

The V gene is TRBV10-3, the J gene TRBJ2-1, with TRBD2 identical over 8 bases. CDR1 and CDR2 (germline): ENHRY, SYGVKD. V trimming: 2 bases; J trimming: 6 bases; junction bases outside the gene matches: 0. This CDR3 spans 13 amino acids. In DNA form, the CDR3 reads TGTGCCATCAGTGAGGCGGGGGGCAATGAGCAGTTCTTC. Amino acids: CAISEAGGNEQFF.

The chain links TRBV7-9 to TRBJ2-3; 7 bases are shared with TRBD1. Germline CDR1 reads SEHNR; CDR2 reads FQNEAQ (reference sequence). Trimming at V came to 2 bases and at J to 6 bases, leaving 14 bases not matched to a gene. CDR3 length: 17 amino acids. In DNA form, the CDR3 reads TGTGCCAGCAGCTTACCCGCCCGGCAGGGGGATTTCGATACGCAGTATTTT. This encodes CASSLPARQGDFDTQYF.

This rearrangement joins TRBV18 to TRBJ1-5; 7 positions agree with TRBD1. Per germline, CDR1 KGHSH and CDR2 LQKENI. After removal of 5 bases from V and 9 bases from J, the junction contained 16 bases not matched to a gene. The CDR3 runs 16 residues. The CDR3 bases are TGTGCCAGCTCAAAACAGAAACAGGGGAACGCGGCGCCCCAGCATTTT. Translating it yields CASSKQKQGNAAPQHF.

The rearrangement uses TRBV7-7 and TRBJ2-1; 8 positions match TRBD2. J gave up 10 bases and V 1 base, and 6 bases lay outside the gene matches. The CDR3 consists of 14 residues. CDR1 and CDR2 (germline): SSHAT, FNYEAQ (reference sequence). Here the CDR3 reads CASSLERGTREQFF. CDR3 nucleotide sequence: TGTGCCAGCAGCTTAGAGCGGGGGACAAGAGAGCAGTTCTTC.

V usage is TRBV10-2 and J usage is TRBJ2-3; 8 bases match TRBD1. CDR1 and CDR2 (germline): WSHSY, SAAADI. Trimming took 6 bases from V and 2 from J; bases not matched to a gene: 4. The CDR3 has 14 amino acids. The CDR3 here is CASREGQDTDTQYF. The CDR3 bases are TGCGCCAGCAGGGAGGGACAGGACACAGATACGCAGTATTTT.

The rearrangement joins TRBV6-6 to TRBJ2-7; 11 bases match TRBD2. Germline CDR1 is MNHNY and CDR2 is SVGAGI (reference sequence). Trimming at V came to 7 bases and at J to 2 bases, leaving 1 base not matched to a gene. This CDR3 has 13 residues. The CDR3 loop is CASTTSGTYEQYF. CDR3 bases: TGTGCCAGCACGACTAGCGGGACCTACGAGCAGTACTTC.

This clone was seen just once. This chain joins TRBV7-6 and TRBJ2-2; weak D call: TRBD1 (6 bases). Trimming stripped 5 bases from V and 4 bases from J, with 17 bases between. The germline CDR1 and CDR2 sequences are SGHVS and FNYEAQ. The CDR3 has 16 residues. CDR3 protein: CASSGKQGSGTGELFF. CDR3 bases: TGTGCCAGCAGCGGGAAACAGGGTTCGGGCACCGGGGAGCTGTTTTTT.

This chain connects TRBV19 to TRBJ1-5, with no clear D. Trimming shortened V by 6 bases and J by 2 bases, and 11 bases separated the two germline ends. From germline, CDR1 is LNHDA and CDR2 SQIVND (reference sequence). The CDR3 length is 14 residues. CDR3 loop: CASSGLDGNQPQHF. The CDR3, as DNA: TGTGCCAGTAGCGGACTGGACGGCAATCAGCCCCAGCATTTT.

This clone has more than one count but fewer than ten. This chain joins TRBV4-1 and TRBJ2-6; TRBD1 is a possible D gene (5 bases). Per germline, CDR1 MGHRA and CDR2 YSYEKL. Trimming removed 3 bases from V and 1 base from J, with 13 bases in between. CDR3 length equals 17 residues. CDR3 nucleotide sequence: TGCGCCAGCAGCCATCAGGGCCTTGTTTCTGGGGCCAACGTCCTGACTTTC. This gives the protein CASSHQGLVSGANVLTF.

This rearrangement joins TRBV5-1 to TRBJ2-3; no clear D. CDR1 is SGHRS and CDR2 is YFSETQ in the germline V gene. The CDR3 contains 15 residues. V was clipped by 0 bases and J by 5 bases, with 13 bases between them. The CDR3 loop is CASSLVARSRDTQYF. The CDR3 coding sequence is TGCGCCAGCAGCTTGGTGGCAAGGAGTAGAGATACGCAGTATTTT.

The V gene is TRBV11-3, the J gene TRBJ2-1; D is possibly TRBD2 (6 bases). Germline V CDR1 and CDR2: SGHNT, YENEEA. V gave up 5 bases and J gave up 8 bases, with 13 bases separating them. The CDR3 is 13 amino acids. The CDR3 DNA reads TGTGCCAGCAGCGGGGGGATGGCGGATGAGCAGTTCTTC. This gives the protein CASSGGMADEQFF.

This chain connects TRBV5-5 to TRBJ2-3; TRBD2 matches 13 bases. Trimming cost V 4 bases and J 5 bases; bases outside gene matches: 10. The CDR3 has 17 amino acids. Germline CDR1 reads SGHKS; CDR2 reads YYEKEE (reference sequence). The CDR3 protein is CASSPTWTSGSLDTQYF. The CDR3 DNA reads TGTGCCAGCAGCCCTACCTGGACTAGCGGGAGTTTAGATACGCAGTATTTT.

V and J are TRBV30 and TRBJ1-5; unclear D gene. V was trimmed by 0 bases and J by 1 base, leaving 4 bases between them. This CDR3 contains 13 residues. Germline CDR1 and CDR2: GTSNPN and SVGIG (reference sequence). CDR3 amino acids: CAWSVFSNQPQHF. The CDR3 DNA follows: TGTGCCTGGAGTGTCTTCAGCAATCAGCCCCAGCATTTT.

The table lists this clone with a few counts. The chain couples TRBV19 to TRBJ1-1, with D unresolved. Per germline, CDR1 LNHDA and CDR2 SQIVND (reference sequence). The CDR3 is 13 residues long. The ends were cut back, 10 bases at V and 4 bases at J, with 16 bases in the middle. The CDR3 DNA follows: TGTGCCACTGCCAGATCAGCGCGCACTGAAGCTTTCTTT. It encodes CATARSARTEAFF.

The chain joins TRBV5-1 to TRBJ1-5; 8 bases match TRBD1. The CDR3 is 15 amino acids. The V gene end was trimmed by 4 bases and the J gene end by 5 bases; junction bases not matched to a gene: 8. Germline values: CDR1 SGHRS, CDR2 YFSETQ. The CDR3: CASSPGTGGYQPQHF. CDR3 nucleotides: TGCGCCAGCAGCCCAGGAACAGGGGGTTATCAGCCCCAGCATTTT. Drawing the rest from reference TRBV5-1 and TRBJ1-5, the complete variable domain is KAGVTQTPRYLIKTRGQQVTLSCSPISGHRSVSWYQQTPGQGLQFLFEYFSETQRNKGNFPGRFSGRQFSNSRSEMNVSTLELGDSALYLCASSPGTGGYQPQHFGDGTRLSIL.

The rearrangement joins TRBV9 to TRBJ1-2, with 10 nucleotides matching TRBD1. Germline CDR1 and CDR2: SGDLS and YYNGEE. V dropped 0 bases and J dropped 8; count of bases not matched to a gene: 4. The CDR3 consists of 14 residues. CDR3 nucleotides: TGTGCCAGCAGCGTAGGACAGGGGGCGAGCGGCTACACCTTC. This sequence encodes CASSVGQGASGYTF.

The gene calls are TRBV5-1 and TRBJ2-1; TRBD2 matches at 7 bases. The CDR3 is made up of 13 amino acids. Looked up from germline, CDR1 is SGHRS and CDR2 is YFSETQ. V shed 3 bases and J 10 bases; nucleotides not matched to a gene: 7. CDR3 loop: CASSWGSGEEQFF. CDR3 nucleotide sequence: TGCGCCAGCAGCTGGGGAAGCGGGGAAGAGCAGTTCTTC.

The CDR3 DNA is TGTGCCAGTAGTAGACAGGGGGCGTGGGAGCAGTACTTC. Translating it yields CASSRQGAWEQYF. The gene calls are TRBV19 and TRBJ2-5, with 10 nucleotides matching TRBD1. The germline V gene has CDR1 LNHDA and CDR2 SQIVND (reference sequence). The V segment lost 4 bases and the J segment 11 bases; nucleotides outside the gene matches: 7. The CDR3 is 13 amino acids.